Given below is one T cell receptor (beta chain) in context. Its antigen specificity is not known. The junction shows a germline mismatch at one end, possibly a read error. Enrolling through a virtual design, the prospective study's participants ranged in age from roughly 18 to 95 years and lived across 20 to 25 United States geographic areas. In the prospective study, participants were assigned to cohorts based on the clinical history participants reported in a screening survey and a study questionnaire. For ImmuneRACE Cohort 3, a participant was defined as recovered based on two consecutive negative NP/OP PCR tests, clearance by a healthcare professional, or resolution of symptoms. In the prospective study, mobile phlebotomists collected whole blood, serum and a nasopharyngeal or oropharyngeal swab from each participant. Participants in the prospective study had the option to provide additional blood draws and questionnaires over an approximately 2-month period. Prospective study blood samples were shipped either frozen or at room temperature before DNA extraction.

This sample was taken from a study of blood T cell repertoires in COVID-19 (dated by TCRdb to about 2020). About the study as a whole: Samples from collaborators originated in the United States, Italy and Spain and spanned both the acute and convalescent phases of COVID-19. The sample metadata nearly always contained a de-identified subject ID, COVID-19 status, age in years and sex. Deeply sampled blood TCRbeta repertoires from subjects exposed to, actively infected with, or recovered from COVID-19 were included in the dataset. Samples were obtained from the ongoing ImmuneRACE study (first 160 participants) and from about 1,300 subjects provided by 6 global collaborators. The repertoires were released in a freely available public database meant as a resource for research on the immune response to SARS-CoV-2. Where HLA class I and class II types were available, the types were taken from metadata supplied by the sample provider, not from assay-based typing. The prospective study material was composed of cDNA or gDNA derived from T cells, B-cell-depleted T cells, or PBMCs. The study at large found these results: The quantity of clinical and demographic metadata differed by source and by participant and was supplied without curation.

From the cysteine up to the phenylalanine, the CDR3 has a length of 13 residues. Left in the record is the CDR3 DNA by itself, 39 bases read in frame from the first base. The germline V gene gives CDR1 as SGHNT and CDR2 as YENEEA. TCRbeta CDR3 regions were amplified from genomic DNA using the immunoSEQ Assay, a bias-controlled multiplex PCR. As for how the authors treated the data: Within the assay, amplification of reference gene primers was used to estimate how many nucleated cells each sample contained. To quantify the absolute abundance of each unique TCRbeta CDR3 rearrangement, sequence reads were collapsed and filtered. For each sample, productive Simpson clonality was calculated as the square root of Simpson's diversity index across productive rearrangements. TCRdb mirrors the immuneACCESS table, restricted to in-frame sequences. Some clones are absent from its copies; in checked studies, under half trace to an unresolved V gene, and the reason for the others is unknown. V, J and clone size reflect that table, while D and trimming were determined from the DNA. The sample table records some 500,000 clones; over 75% of these occur just once. In total, the top ten clones hold around 1.9% of the sample.

The sequencing input was PBMCs or T cells enriched from blood (not recorded which). The chain is made from TRBV11-3 and TRBJ1-2, with no confidently assigned D gene. The clonotype comes from a woman aged 40 to 50 who had recovered from COVID-19. The nucleotide sequence reads as follows: TGTGCCAGCAGTTTAGCTCGGTCTTATGGCTACACCTTC. Its protein is CASSLARSYGYTF.